A selection of T cell receptor beta chains follows, all from one sample in a study of radiotherapy plus CTLA-4 blockade in lung cancer. Using immunoSEQ multiplex PCR, the repertoire was profiled, and TCRdb retains in-frame clones only, with some absent. The sample lists tens of thousands of clones; around 77% were seen once. This sample comprised peripheral blood, obtained from a patient treated with radiotherapy plus ipilimumab. The receptors were sampled from a human donor with non-small cell lung cancer who had stable disease on radiotherapy plus ipilimumab. Both conserved end residues are trimmed from each CDR3. Fields, in order: CDR3 protein, V gene.

cdr3_aa: ASSFGQGGPYEQY
v_call: TRBV4-1

cdr3_aa: ASSQGAGGEVNYGYT
v_call: TRBV4-1

cdr3_aa: ASSPPGTGVLGAF
v_call: TRBV18

cdr3_aa: ASSLSGQVREKLF
v_call: TRBV5-6

cdr3_aa: ASSGPGNNYGYT
v_call: TRBV4-1

cdr3_aa: ASSESLAEAF
v_call: TRBV6-5

cdr3_aa: ASSLQGTTNEKLF
v_call: TRBV5-1

cdr3_aa: ASSESIGVMSTEAF
v_call: TRBV10-1

cdr3_aa: ASKIGGTSGEETQY
v_call: TRBV5-1

cdr3_aa: AIGDRGYEQY
v_call: TRBV10-3

cdr3_aa: ASSPGTASMGGYT
v_call: TRBV5-1

cdr3_aa: ASSTREKNSPLH
v_call: TRBV6-1

cdr3_aa: ASSSQVAQPQH
v_call: TRBV19

cdr3_aa: ASSLGQNTGELF
v_call: TRBV5-1

cdr3_aa: AWSLQGWRLF
v_call: TRBV30

cdr3_aa: ASRGGQLNSPLH
v_call: TRBV9

cdr3_aa: ASSSTSWEQY
v_call: TRBV27

cdr3_aa: ASSIVPSSGDTQY
v_call: TRBV19

cdr3_aa: ASSLGMTGGTQY
v_call: TRBV7-3

cdr3_aa: ATQPAGGNSPLH
v_call: TRBV5-4

cdr3_aa: ASSTIRTDNTEAF
v_call: TRBV19

cdr3_aa: ASSVVRAGDYGYT
v_call: TRBV9

cdr3_aa: AWSDGGYTGELF
v_call: TRBV30

cdr3_aa: ASSPQGYYSGNTIY
v_call: TRBV7-2

cdr3_aa: ASSIFGGSQEQF
v_call: TRBV7-2

cdr3_aa: ASQPGQGYEQY
v_call: TRBV28

cdr3_aa: ASSGRGYTDTQY
v_call: TRBV21-1

cdr3_aa: ASRGGAIDTQY
v_call: TRBV2

cdr3_aa: ASSRAQGRHLACNQPQH
v_call: TRBV19

cdr3_aa: ASSLTWVNTEAF
v_call: TRBV28

cdr3_aa: ASSSGQGPPSEQY
v_call: TRBV5-1